This is a list of T cell receptor beta chains from one sample in a study of blood T cell repertoires in COVID-19. TCRdb's table, derived via immunoSEQ multiplex PCR, lists solely in-frame clones and lacks some. The sample has about 160,000 clones, around 74% seen once. Source material: peripheral blood. Receptors were obtained from a man between 65 and 85 years old with acute or convalescent COVID-19. CDR3s include the opening cysteine and the closing phenylalanine or tryptophan. A D gene is named only where the DNA matches it firmly. Not all rows give a size; the values are once, few, many and, for expanded clones, a class.

size | D | J | V | DNA | CDR3
NA | TRBD2 | TRBJ2-3 | TRBV25-1 | TGTGCCAGCAGTGAATACCTAGCGGGGGGAAGAACAGATACGCAGTATTTT | CASSEYLAGGRTDTQYF
NA | NA | TRBJ1-1 | TRBV6-1 | TGTGCCAGCAGTGAATTGGGAGCCTTGAACACTGAAGCTTTCTTT | CASSELGALNTEAFF
few | TRBD2 | TRBJ2-1 | TRBV19 | TGTGCCAGTAGTATATCGTCTAGCGGGTACAATGAGCAGTTCTTC | CASSISSSGYNEQFF
NA | TRBD1 | TRBJ2-5 | TRBV7-9 | TGTGCCAGCAGCTTGGCAACGGGACAGGGCCTACGCGAGACCCAGTACTTC | CASSLATGQGLRETQYF
NA | NA | TRBJ2-7 | TRBV6-5 | TGTGCCAGCAGTTACGGCGGCGGCCAGATCCCCTACGAGCAGTACTTC | CASSYGGGQIPYEQYF
NA | NA | TRBJ2-7 | TRBV19 | TGTGCCAGTAGTAGGGGGACACCCTACGAGCAGTACTTC | CASSRGTPYEQYF
NA | TRBD1 | TRBJ1-2 | TRBV6-1 | TGTGCCAGCAGTGAGGGGACAGGGGGCGCTTATGGCTACACCTTC | CASSEGTGGAYGYTF
NA | NA | TRBJ1-5 | TRBV30 | TGTGCCTGGAGTGAGGAGTCGGTTCAGCCCCAGCATTTT | CAWSEESVQPQHF
NA | NA | TRBJ2-2 | TRBV6-5 | TGTGCCAGCAGTTACTCCACGGGTACGGGGGAGCTGTTTTTT | CASSYSTGTGELFF
once | NA | TRBJ1-4 | TRBV6-2/TRBV6-3 | TGTGCCAGCAGTAGTCCTCGCGGAATTTTAAATGAAAAACTGTTTTTT | CASSSPRGILNEKLFF
few | NA | TRBJ2-7 | TRBV3-1/TRBV3-2 | TGTGCCAGCAGCCAAGGCAGGGGCGGCTCCTACGAGCAGTACTTC | CASSQGRGGSYEQYF
NA | NA | TRBJ2-1 | TRBV7-2 | TGTGCCAGCAGCGGACCGGACTTTCTGCAGTTCTTC | CASSGPDFLQFF
NA | NA | TRBJ2-1 | TRBV7-6 | TGTGCCAGCAGCCCCAGCGGAGCCTACAATGAGCAGTTCTTC | CASSPSGAYNEQFF
NA | NA | TRBJ1-4 | TRBV5-1 | TGCGCCAGCAGCTTGTTTCCTTCTAATGAAAAACTGTTTTTT | CASSLFPSNEKLFF
many | NA | TRBJ1-1 | TRBV27 | TGTGCCAGCAGTTTATTGGGGGCCTGGGACACTGAAGCTTTCTTT | CASSLLGAWDTEAFF
NA | NA | TRBJ2-7 | TRBV5-1 | TGCGCCAGCAGCTTGAGGATAAGGGCGGGACAGACGACCTACGAGCAGTACTTC | CASSLRIRAGQTTYEQYF
NA | NA | TRBJ2-3 | TRBV7-2 | TGTGCCAGCAGCCCCACGGCTAGTGTGGACACAGATACGCAGTATTTT | CASSPTASVDTDTQYF
NA | NA | TRBJ1-1 | TRBV9 | TGTGCCAGCAGCGTAGGTCTAGGGGAACCGAACACTGAAGCTTTCTTT | CASSVGLGEPNTEAFF
NA | NA | TRBJ2-5 | TRBV30 | TGTGCCTGGAGACCCGCGGACAAGTACCAAGAGACCCAGTACTTC | CAWRPADKYQETQYF
many | NA | TRBJ1-3 | TRBV21-1 | TGTGCCAGCAGTATTAAGGGGAATGAAAACACCATATATTTT | CASSIKGNENTIYF
NA | TRBD1 | TRBJ1-2 | TRBV5-1 | TGCGCCAGCAGCTTGAGACAGGGTGGCTACACCTTC | CASSLRQGGYTF
NA | NA | TRBJ2-6 | TRBV28 | TGTGCCAGCAGTACGCCTCATCAACAGGGATCAAGCTCTGGGGCCAACGTCCTGACTTTC | CASSTPHQQGSSSGANVLTF
NA | TRBD1 | TRBJ2-3 | TRBV6-5 | TGTGCCAGCAGTAGGGGACAGGGGGCAGATACGCAGTATTTT | CASSRGQGADTQYF
NA | NA | TRBJ1-2 | TRBV12-3/TRBV12-4 | TGTGCCAGCAGACTAGACGGTTCGGGGGGCTACACCTTC | CASRLDGSGGYTF
NA | TRBD1 | TRBJ2-5 | TRBV14 | TGTGCCAGCAGCCAGGGGACAGCCCGGCGTAAAGAGACCCAGTACTTC | CASSQGTARRKETQYF
NA | NA | TRBJ1-2 | TRBV7-3 | TGTGCCAGCAGCTTAATTCCGGGTCCCCATGGTGACTACACCTTC | CASSLIPGPHGDYTF
NA | NA | TRBJ2-7 | TRBV6-6 | TGTGCCACGGCAGGTTCCTACGAGCAGTACTTC | CATAGSYEQYF
NA | NA | TRBJ2-3 | TRBV5-6 | TGTGCCAGCAGCTTCGGGGGAAGCACAGATACGCAGTATTTT | CASSFGGSTDTQYF
few | NA | TRBJ1-1 | TRBV19 | TGTGCCAGTAGTATATCCAGGGTCACTGAAGCTTTCTTT | CASSISRVTEAFF
NA | TRBD1 | TRBJ1-1 | TRBV28 | TGTGCCAGCAGTGCCCCGGGACAGAACATGAACACTGAAGCTTTCTTT | CASSAPGQNMNTEAFF
NA | TRBD1 | TRBJ2-5 | TRBV2 | TGTGCCAGCAGTCTCTCTCCGGGACAGGGACGTGGCCAGTACTTC | CASSLSPGQGRGQYF
few | NA | TRBJ1-6 | TRBV14 | TGTGCCAGCAGCCAACCGGGACTCGCCCTCCACTTT | CASSQPGLALHF
NA | TRBD1 | TRBJ1-1 | TRBV10-3 | TGTGCCATCAGATTGACAGGGGGTAACACTGAAGCTTTCTTT | CAIRLTGGNTEAFF
NA | NA | TRBJ1-4 | TRBV21-1 | TGTGCCAGCAGCACCCCCAGGGGGGAAAAACTGTTTTTT | CASSTPRGEKLFF
once | TRBD1 | TRBJ2-5 | TRBV7-3 | TGTGCCAGCAGCTTAATATCACGGACAGGGTACTTC | CASSLISRTGYF
NA | TRBD1 | TRBJ1-2 | TRBV6-5 | TGTGCCAGCAGACTAGGACAGGGGATCTATGGCTACACCTTC | CASRLGQGIYGYTF
NA | NA | TRBJ2-7 | TRBV21-1 | TGTGCCAGCAGCACCCTTGGACACAGGGGGATAGGCGAGCAGTACTTC | CASSTLGHRGIGEQYF
NA | NA | TRBJ1-1 | TRBV29-1 | TGCAGCGTTGGTGGGGGGATGAACACTGAAGCTTTCTTT | CSVGGGMNTEAFF
NA | NA | TRBJ1-1 | TRBV11-3 | TGTGCCAGCAGCACTAAGACAGCAACGAACACTGAAGCTTTCTTT | CASSTKTATNTEAFF
NA | NA | TRBJ1-2 | TRBV24-1 | TGTGCCACAACCGGGACAATTACCTCTTTCTATGGCTACACCTTC | CATTGTITSFYGYTF
NA | TRBD1 | TRBJ1-1 | TRBV18 | TGTGCCAGCTCACCGAGGACAGGGTGGGACACTGAAGCTTTCTTT | CASSPRTGWDTEAFF
NA | TRBD1 | TRBJ1-5 | TRBV18 | TGTGCCAGCTCACCACCGGGACAGGACAACGCGCCCCAGCATTTT | CASSPPGQDNAPQHF
few | NA | TRBJ2-7 | TRBV27 | TGTGCCAGCAGTCCATCCACAGGGAGGGTTACCTACGAGCAGTACTTC | CASSPSTGRVTYEQYF
NA | TRBD2 | TRBJ2-5 | TRBV29-1 | TGCAGCGTGGAGACTAGCGGGGGGGTTGGGGAGACCCAGTACTTC | CSVETSGGVGETQYF
many | TRBD1 | TRBJ1-4 | TRBV6-2/TRBV6-3 | TGTGCCAGCAGTTCCGGGACAGGGCGGACTTGGGAAGAAAAACTGTTTTTT | CASSSGTGRTWEEKLFF
NA | TRBD1 | TRBJ1-1 | TRBV28 | TGTGCCAGCATCGTAGACAGGGGACACACTGAAGCTTTCTTT | CASIVDRGHTEAFF
NA | TRBD1 | TRBJ1-5 | TRBV7-9 | TGTGCCAGCAGCTTGGGACAGGGGTATCAGCCCCAGCATTTT | CASSLGQGYQPQHF
NA | TRBD1 | TRBJ1-4 | TRBV2 | TGTGCCAACTCGGACAGGTATAATGAAAAACTGTTTTTT | CANSDRYNEKLFF
few | NA | TRBJ2-1 | TRBV5-6 | TGTGCCAGCAGTTCGGGGTACAATGAGCAGTTCTTC | CASSSGYNEQFF
NA | NA | TRBJ2-1 | TRBV12-5 | TGTGCTAGTGGTTCGCCTGGACAAAGAAACAATGAGCAGTTCTTC | CASGSPGQRNNEQFF
NA | NA | TRBJ1-2 | TRBV11-2 | TGTGCCAGCAGCTCCCAGGGATATGGCTACACCTTC | CASSSQGYGYTF
once | TRBD2 | TRBJ2-1 | TRBV7-2 | TGTGCCAGCAGCATTGATAGCGGGGGGGGCAATGAGCAGTTCTTC | CASSIDSGGGNEQFF
few | NA | TRBJ2-7 | TRBV4-1 | TGCGCCAGCAGCCAATTATGGAGGGGATATCCCTACGAGCAGTACTTC | CASSQLWRGYPYEQYF
NA | TRBD1 | TRBJ1-2 | TRBV27 | TGTGCCAGCAGTCCTCAACAGGGGGCAATCTATGGCTACACCTTC | CASSPQQGAIYGYTF
NA | NA | TRBJ1-5 | TRBV19 | TGTGCCAGTGGAGACAGCAGCAATCAGCCCCAGCATTTT | CASGDSSNQPQHF
NA | NA | TRBJ1-1 | TRBV7-8 | TGTGCCAGCAGCTTAGGGGGGGTGTCCACTGAAGCTTTCTTT | CASSLGGVSTEAFF
NA | NA | TRBJ1-6 | TRBV5-5 | TGTGCCAGCAGCCCGGTGGATTCACCCCTCCACTTT | CASSPVDSPLHF
NA | NA | TRBJ1-1 | TRBV29-1 | TGCAGCGTTGAACGGGACGGGGGAGAAGCTTTCTTT | CSVERDGGEAFF
NA | NA | TRBJ1-2 | TRBV7-6 | TGTGCCAGCAGCTTAGCGGCAGGGGTATATGGGGGCTACACCTTC | CASSLAAGVYGGYTF
NA | NA | TRBJ2-1 | TRBV27 | TGTGCCAGCAGCGTTCTAGGCGGCAATGAGCAGTTCTTC | CASSVLGGNEQFF